This section outlines one TCR beta chain sequence together with its context. The data were taken from a study of PD-L1 blockade in urothelial cancer. Time point: pretreatment peripheral blood. TCRdb's table, derived via immunoSEQ multiplex PCR, lists solely in-frame clones and lacks some. The data show around 82,000 clones, 84% seen once. The TCR was taken from a man between 60 and 75 years old with urothelial cancer. Sequenced here: PBMCs, sampled around atezolizumab (anti-PD-L1) treatment.

CDR3 nucleotide sequence: TGTGCCAGCAGCCAACCGGGACAGAACACCTACGAGCAGTACTTC. It codes for CASSQPGQNTYEQYF. The chain couples TRBV4-2 to TRBJ2-7; 7 bases are a match to TRBD1. Trimming took 2 bases from V and 2 from J; bases not matched to a gene: 6. The CDR3 has 15 residues. Germline V lookup: CDR1 LGHNA, CDR2 YNFKEQ.